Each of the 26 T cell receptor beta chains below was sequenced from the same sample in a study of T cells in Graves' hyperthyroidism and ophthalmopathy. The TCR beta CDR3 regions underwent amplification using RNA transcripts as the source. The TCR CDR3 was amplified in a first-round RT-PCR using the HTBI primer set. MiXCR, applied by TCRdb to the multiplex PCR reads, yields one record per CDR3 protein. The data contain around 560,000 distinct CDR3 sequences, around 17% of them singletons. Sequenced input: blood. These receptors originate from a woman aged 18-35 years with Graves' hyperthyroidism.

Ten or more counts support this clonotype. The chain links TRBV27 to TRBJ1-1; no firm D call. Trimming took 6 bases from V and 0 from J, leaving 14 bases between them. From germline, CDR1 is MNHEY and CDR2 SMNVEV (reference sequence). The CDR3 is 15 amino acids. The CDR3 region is CASSSSQTLNTEAFF. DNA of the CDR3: TGTGCCAGCAGCTCATCACAGACACTGAACACTGAAGCTTTCTTT.

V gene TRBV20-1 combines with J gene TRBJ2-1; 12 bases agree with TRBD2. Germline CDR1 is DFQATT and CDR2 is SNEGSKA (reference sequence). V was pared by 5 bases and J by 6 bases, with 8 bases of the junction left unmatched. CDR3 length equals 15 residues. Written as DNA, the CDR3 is TGCAGTGCTCCAGCGACTAGCGGGAGAAGCAATGAGCAGTTCTTC. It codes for CSAPATSGRSNEQFF.

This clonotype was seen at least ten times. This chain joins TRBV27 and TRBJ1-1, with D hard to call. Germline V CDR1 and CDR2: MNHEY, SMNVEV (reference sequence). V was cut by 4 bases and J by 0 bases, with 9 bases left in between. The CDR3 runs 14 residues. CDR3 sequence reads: CASSSLLMNTEAFF. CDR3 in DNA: TGTGCCAGCAGTTCCCTACTCATGAACACTGAAGCTTTCTTT.

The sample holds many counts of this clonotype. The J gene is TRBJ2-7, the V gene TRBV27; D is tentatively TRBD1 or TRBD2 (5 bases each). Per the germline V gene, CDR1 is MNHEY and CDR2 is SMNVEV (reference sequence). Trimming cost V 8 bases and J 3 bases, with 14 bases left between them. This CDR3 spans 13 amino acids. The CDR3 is CASHRGSGYEQYF. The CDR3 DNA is TGTGCCAGCCATCGGGGCAGCGGCTACGAGCAGTACTTC.

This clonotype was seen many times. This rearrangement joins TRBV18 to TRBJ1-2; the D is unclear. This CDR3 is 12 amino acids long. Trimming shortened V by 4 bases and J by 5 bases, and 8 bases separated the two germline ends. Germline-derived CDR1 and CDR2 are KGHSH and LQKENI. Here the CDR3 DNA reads TGTGCCAGCTCACAAGGGATTTATGGCTACACCTTC. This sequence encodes CASSQGIYGYTF.

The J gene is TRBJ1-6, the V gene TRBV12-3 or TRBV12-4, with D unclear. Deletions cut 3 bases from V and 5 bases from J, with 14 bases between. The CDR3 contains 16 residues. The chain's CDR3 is CASSFLLLGDNSPLHF. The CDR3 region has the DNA TGTGCCAGCAGTTTCCTACTGCTCGGCGATAATTCACCCCTCCACTTT.

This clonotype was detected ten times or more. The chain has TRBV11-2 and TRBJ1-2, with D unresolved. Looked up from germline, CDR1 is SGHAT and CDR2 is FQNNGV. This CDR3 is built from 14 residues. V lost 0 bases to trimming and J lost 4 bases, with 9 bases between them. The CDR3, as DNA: TGTGCCAGCAGCTTAGAAGCCTCCTCCTATGGCTACACCTTC. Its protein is CASSLEASSYGYTF.

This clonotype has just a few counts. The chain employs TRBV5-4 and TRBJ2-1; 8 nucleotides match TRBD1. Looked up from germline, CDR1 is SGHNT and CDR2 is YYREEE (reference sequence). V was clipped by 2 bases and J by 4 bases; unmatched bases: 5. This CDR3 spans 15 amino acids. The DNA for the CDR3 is TGTGCCAGCAGCTTCCAGGGGGCGCGTTACAATGAGCAGTTCTTC. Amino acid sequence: CASSFQGARYNEQFF.

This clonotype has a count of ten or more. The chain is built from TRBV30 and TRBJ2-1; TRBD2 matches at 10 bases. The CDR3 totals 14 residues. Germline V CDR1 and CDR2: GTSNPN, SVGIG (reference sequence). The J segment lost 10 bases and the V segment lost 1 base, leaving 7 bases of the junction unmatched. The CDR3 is CAWSASGRVGEQFF. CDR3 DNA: TGTGCCTGGAGTGCCAGCGGGAGGGTAGGGGAGCAGTTCTTC.

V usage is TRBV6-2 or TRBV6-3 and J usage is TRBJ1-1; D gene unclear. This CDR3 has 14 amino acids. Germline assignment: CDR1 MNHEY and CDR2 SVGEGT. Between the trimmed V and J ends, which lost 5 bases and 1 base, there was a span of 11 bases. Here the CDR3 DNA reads TGTGCCAGCAGTAAAGACGGACCGAACACTGAAGCTTTCTTT. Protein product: CASSKDGPNTEAFF.

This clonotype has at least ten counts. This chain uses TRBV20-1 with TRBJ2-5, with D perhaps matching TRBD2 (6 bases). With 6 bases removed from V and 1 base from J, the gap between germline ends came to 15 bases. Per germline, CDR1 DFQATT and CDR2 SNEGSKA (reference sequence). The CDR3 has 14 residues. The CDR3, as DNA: TGCAGTGCGGGCGGGGACCTATCCCAAGAGACCCAGTACTTC. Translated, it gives CSAGGDLSQETQYF.

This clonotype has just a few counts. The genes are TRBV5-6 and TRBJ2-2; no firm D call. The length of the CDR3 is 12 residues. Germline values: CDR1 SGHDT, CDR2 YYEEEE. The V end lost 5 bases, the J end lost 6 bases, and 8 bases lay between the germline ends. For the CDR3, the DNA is TGTGCCAGCAGTTCGACACCCGGGGAGCTGTTTTTT. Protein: CASSSTPGELFF.

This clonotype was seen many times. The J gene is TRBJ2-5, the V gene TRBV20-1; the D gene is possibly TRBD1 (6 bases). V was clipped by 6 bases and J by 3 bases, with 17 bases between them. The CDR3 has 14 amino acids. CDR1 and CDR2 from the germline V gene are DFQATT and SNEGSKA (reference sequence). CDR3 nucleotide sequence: TGCAGTGCCTCACTTGAGGGGGTGGAAGAGACCCAGTACTTC. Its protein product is CSASLEGVEETQYF.

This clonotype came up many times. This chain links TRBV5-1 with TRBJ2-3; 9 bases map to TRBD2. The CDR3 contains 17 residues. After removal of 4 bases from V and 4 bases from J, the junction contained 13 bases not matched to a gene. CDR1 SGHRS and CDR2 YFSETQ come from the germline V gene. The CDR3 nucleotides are TGCGCCAGCAGCCTATTCCCAGCGGGAGGCCGGTCAGATACGCAGTATTTT. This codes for CASSLFPAGGRSDTQYF. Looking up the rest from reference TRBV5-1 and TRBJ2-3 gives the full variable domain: KAGVTQTPRYLIKTRGQQVTLSCSPISGHRSVSWYQQTPGQGLQFLFEYFSETQRNKGNFPGRFSGRQFSNSRSEMNVSTLELGDSALYLCASSLFPAGGRSDTQYFGPGTRLTVL.

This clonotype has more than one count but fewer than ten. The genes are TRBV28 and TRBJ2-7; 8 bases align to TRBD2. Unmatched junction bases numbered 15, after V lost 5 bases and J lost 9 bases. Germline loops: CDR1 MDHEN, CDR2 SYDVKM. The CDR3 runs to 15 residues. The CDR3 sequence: CASSPPGGGGTGQYF. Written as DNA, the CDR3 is TGTGCCAGCAGTCCCCCGGGGGGGGGGGGAACTGGGCAGTACTTC.

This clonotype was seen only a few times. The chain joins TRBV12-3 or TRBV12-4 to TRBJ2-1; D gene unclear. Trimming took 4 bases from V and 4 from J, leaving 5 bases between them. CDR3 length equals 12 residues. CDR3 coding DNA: TGTGCCAGCAGTTACGATTACAATGAGCAGTTCTTC. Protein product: CASSYDYNEQFF.

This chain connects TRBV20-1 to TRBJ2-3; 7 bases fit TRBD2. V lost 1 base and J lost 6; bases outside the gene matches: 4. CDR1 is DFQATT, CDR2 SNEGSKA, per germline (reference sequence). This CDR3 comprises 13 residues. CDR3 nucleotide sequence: TGCAGTGCTAGAGTCCCCGGGAGGGATACGCAGTATTTT. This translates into CSARVPGRDTQYF.

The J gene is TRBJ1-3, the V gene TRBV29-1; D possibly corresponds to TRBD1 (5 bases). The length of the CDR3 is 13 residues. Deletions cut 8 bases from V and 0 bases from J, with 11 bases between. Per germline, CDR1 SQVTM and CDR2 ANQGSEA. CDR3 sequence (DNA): TGCAGCACCCGGGACTCCTCTGGAAACACCATATATTTT. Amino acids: CSTRDSSGNTIYF.

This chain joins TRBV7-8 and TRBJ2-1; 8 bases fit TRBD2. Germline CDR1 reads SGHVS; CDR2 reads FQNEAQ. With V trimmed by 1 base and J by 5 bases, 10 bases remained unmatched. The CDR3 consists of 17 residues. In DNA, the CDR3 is TGTGCCAGCAGCTTAGTTCCTAGGACTAGCCTCAACAATGAGCAGTTCTTC. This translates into CASSLVPRTSLNNEQFF.

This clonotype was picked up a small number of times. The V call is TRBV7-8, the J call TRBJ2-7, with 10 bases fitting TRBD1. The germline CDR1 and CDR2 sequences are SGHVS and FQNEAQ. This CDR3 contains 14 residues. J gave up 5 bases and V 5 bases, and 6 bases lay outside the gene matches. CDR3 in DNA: TGTGCCAGCAGCAGAGAGACAGGGGGCGACGAGCAGTACTTC. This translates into CASSRETGGDEQYF.

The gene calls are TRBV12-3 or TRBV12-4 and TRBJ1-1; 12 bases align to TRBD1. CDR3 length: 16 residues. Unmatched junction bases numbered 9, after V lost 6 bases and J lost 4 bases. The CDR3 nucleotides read TGTGCCAGCAGCATAGGGGACAGGGGGCTGGGCACTGAAGCTTTCTTT. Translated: CASSIGDRGLGTEAFF.

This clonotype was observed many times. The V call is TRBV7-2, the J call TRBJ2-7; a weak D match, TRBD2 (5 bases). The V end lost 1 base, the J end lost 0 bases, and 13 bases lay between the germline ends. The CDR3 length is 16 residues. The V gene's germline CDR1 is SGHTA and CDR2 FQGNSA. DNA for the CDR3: TGTGCCAGCAGCTTAGGAGGGCTAGCCTTCTCCTACGAGCAGTACTTC. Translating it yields CASSLGGLAFSYEQYF. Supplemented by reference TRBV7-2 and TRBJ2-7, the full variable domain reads GAGVSQSPSNKVTEKGKDVELRCDPISGHTALYWYRQSLGQGLEFLIYFQGNSAPDKSGLPSDRFSAERTGGSVSTLTIQRTQQEDSAVYLCASSLGGLAFSYEQYFGPGTRLTVT.

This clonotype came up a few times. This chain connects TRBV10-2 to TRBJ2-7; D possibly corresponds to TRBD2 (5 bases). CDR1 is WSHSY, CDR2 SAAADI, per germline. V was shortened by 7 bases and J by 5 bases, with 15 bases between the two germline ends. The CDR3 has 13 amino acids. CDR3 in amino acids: CASTGEVLHEQYF. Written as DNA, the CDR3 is TGCGCCAGCACCGGGGAAGTACTCCACGAGCAGTACTTC.

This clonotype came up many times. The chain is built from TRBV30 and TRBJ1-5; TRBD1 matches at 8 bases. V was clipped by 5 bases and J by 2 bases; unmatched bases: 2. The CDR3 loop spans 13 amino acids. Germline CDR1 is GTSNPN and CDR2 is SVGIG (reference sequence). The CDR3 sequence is CAWGQGGNQPQHF. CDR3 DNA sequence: TGTGCCTGGGGACAGGGAGGCAATCAGCCCCAGCATTTT.

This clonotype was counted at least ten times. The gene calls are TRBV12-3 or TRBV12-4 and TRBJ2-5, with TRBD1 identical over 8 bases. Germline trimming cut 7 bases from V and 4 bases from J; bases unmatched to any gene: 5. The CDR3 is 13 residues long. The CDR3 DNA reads TGTGCCAGCACCAGACAGGGGTTAGAGACCCAGTACTTC. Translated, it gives CASTRQGLETQYF.

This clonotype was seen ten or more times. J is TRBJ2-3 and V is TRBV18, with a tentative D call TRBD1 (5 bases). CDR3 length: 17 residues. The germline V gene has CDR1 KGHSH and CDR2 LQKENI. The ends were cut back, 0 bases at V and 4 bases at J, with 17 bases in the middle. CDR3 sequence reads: CASSPPPRALGADTQYF. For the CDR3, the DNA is TGTGCCAGCTCACCACCGCCCAGGGCGCTAGGCGCAGATACGCAGTATTTT.